The 18 T cell receptor beta chains below come from one sample, sequenced in a study of T cell changes during pregnancy in multiple sclerosis. Some clones are missing from TCRdb's copy, which holds only in-frame ones; the method was immunoSEQ multiplex PCR. The data contain roughly 32,000 clones, nearly 90% of them seen just once; the ten biggest clones take up 11%. The sequencing here drew on CD8+ T cells from peripheral blood mononuclear cells, taken in the third trimester of pregnancy. The source of these receptors is a female donor with multiple sclerosis, enrolled in a pregnancy study.

This clone was seen only once. This rearrangement joins TRBV7-9 to TRBJ2-5, with a possible D match to TRBD1 (6 bases). V was pared by 5 bases and J by 8 bases, with 15 bases between. In germline, CDR1 is SEHNR, CDR2 FQNEAQ (reference sequence). This CDR3 has 13 amino acids. CDR3 sequence: CASSMTGGETQYF. CDR3 sequence (DNA): TGTGCCAGCAGCATGACAGGTGGTGAAACCCAGTACTTC.

J is TRBJ2-7 and V is TRBV6-1, with D tentatively TRBD1 (5 bases). Deletions cut 3 bases from V and 0 bases from J, with 12 bases between. The CDR3 extends over 15 amino acids. Germline lookup yields CDR1 MNHNS and CDR2 SASEGT. The CDR3, as DNA: TGTGCCAGCAGTGACATGACAGTTCTCTCCTACGAGCAGTACTTC. It is translated as CASSDMTVLSYEQYF.

V gene TRBV19 combines with J gene TRBJ1-1, with 9 bases lining up with TRBD1. Trimming at V came to 4 bases and at J to 7 bases, leaving 10 bases not matched to a gene. This CDR3 contains 15 residues. The germline gives CDR1 LNHDA, CDR2 SQIVND (reference sequence). The DNA for the CDR3 is TGTGCCAGTAGTAGACCGGGACAGGGCGACAGTGAAGCTTTCTTT. Protein sequence: CASSRPGQGDSEAFF.

CDR3 loop: CASSSRVGETQYF. The CDR3 bases are TGTGCCAGCAGCTCCAGGGTAGGGGAGACCCAGTACTTC. V is TRBV7-6 and J is TRBJ2-5; possible D gene TRBD1, 5 bases. This CDR3 is built from 13 residues. The germline CDR1 and CDR2 sequences are SGHVS and FNYEAQ. Trimming cost V 4 bases and J 5 bases, with 11 bases left between them.

V is TRBV5-4 and J is TRBJ2-2, with a weak D call TRBD1 (6 bases). With 4 bases removed from V and 4 bases from J, the gap between germline ends came to 14 bases. Per the germline V gene, CDR1 is SGHNT and CDR2 is YYREEE (reference sequence). There are 15 residues in the CDR3. CDR3: CASSHRDLITGELFF. The CDR3 nucleotides read TGTGCCAGCAGCCACAGGGATTTGATCACCGGGGAGCTGTTTTTT.

The gene calls are TRBV5-4 and TRBJ2-3; 9 bases align to TRBD2. V was clipped by 4 bases and J by 6 bases; unmatched bases: 12. Germline lookup yields CDR1 SGHNT and CDR2 YYREEE (reference sequence). The length of the CDR3 is 16 residues. CDR3 in amino acids: CASSGRLAGGPDTQYF. In DNA form, the CDR3 reads TGTGCCAGCAGCGGACGCCTCGCGGGAGGGCCGGATACGCAGTATTTT.

In DNA, the CDR3 is TGTGCCAGCAGGGGTGAGGGAGGCGCGGGAACAGATACGCAGTATTTT. Protein product: CASRGEGGAGTDTQYF. The rearrangement joins TRBV28 to TRBJ2-3, with TRBD2 as a possible D gene (6 bases). This CDR3 has 16 residues. V lost 6 bases to trimming and J lost 3 bases, with 19 bases between them. Germline values: CDR1 MDHEN, CDR2 SYDVKM.

V gene TRBV15 combines with J gene TRBJ2-5; D not resolved. CDR3 length: 16 amino acids. V dropped 1 base and J dropped 0 bases, with 12 bases sitting between them. Germline V gives CDR1 LNHNV, CDR2 YYDKDF (reference sequence). CDR3 in DNA: TGTGCCACCAGCAGAGGTGACACCATGTACCAAGAGACCCAGTACTTC. It yields the protein CATSRGDTMYQETQYF. Using reference TRBV15 and TRBJ2-5 for the parts outside the CDR3, the full variable domain is DAMVIQNPRYQVTQFGKPVTLSCSQTLNHNVMYWYQQKSSQAPKLLFHYYDKDFNNEADTPDNFQSRRPNTSFCFLDIRSPGLGDTAMYLCATSRGDTMYQETQYFGPGTRLLVL.

The chain combines TRBV6-1 with TRBJ1-3; TRBD1 is a possible D gene (5 bases). V was pared by 6 bases and J by 4 bases, with 7 bases between. CDR1 is MNHNS, CDR2 SASEGT, per germline. The CDR3 length is 12 residues. The CDR3 bases are TGTGCCAGCAGGGGACTCGGAAACACCATATATTTT. This codes for CASRGLGNTIYF.

The chain recombines TRBV29-1 with TRBJ2-3; 7 positions match TRBD2. The CDR3 is made up of 13 amino acids. From germline, CDR1 is SQVTM and CDR2 ANQGSEA. The V segment lost 5 bases and the J segment 2 bases; nucleotides outside the gene matches: 4. The CDR3 loop is CSVRTSVTDTQYF. CDR3 bases: TGCAGCGTTCGAACTAGCGTCACAGATACGCAGTATTTT.

The chain employs TRBV6-4 and TRBJ1-3; D gene unclear. Germline V gene lookup returns CDR1 MRHNA and CDR2 SNTAGT. There are 19 residues in the CDR3. V was trimmed by 10 bases and J by 0 bases, leaving 28 bases between them. The CDR3 loop reads CATPERESGPHDSGNTIYF. CDR3 sequence (DNA): TGTGCCACCCCAGAGCGTGAAAGTGGTCCTCACGACTCTGGAAACACCATATATTTT.

The V gene is TRBV10-3, the J gene TRBJ2-2, with D perhaps TRBD2 (5 bases). Germline V gene lookup returns CDR1 ENHRY and CDR2 SYGVKD. There are 12 residues in the CDR3. The V and J ends lost 10 bases and 3 bases respectively, with 9 bases between them. The CDR3 nucleotides are TGTGCCACGGGGTATGACACCGGGGAGCTGTTTTTT. Translation gives CATGYDTGELFF.

CDR3 nucleotides: TGCGCCAGCAGCCATGCCTCAGTGGCAGATACGCAGTATTTT. This encodes CASSHASVADTQYF. This chain uses TRBV4-1 with TRBJ2-3, with D unresolved. Germline CDR1 MGHRA, CDR2 YSYEKL. CDR3 length: 14 amino acids. V was clipped by 3 bases and J by 4 bases, with 11 bases between them.

The chain links TRBV27 to TRBJ1-4; possible D gene TRBD1, 5 bases. The CDR3 has 16 residues. CDR1 and CDR2 from the germline V gene are MNHEY and SMNVEV (reference sequence). Trimming shortened V by 1 base and J by 7 bases, and 16 bases separated the two germline ends. The chain's CDR3 is CASSLFSRVRREKLFF. In nucleotides, the CDR3 is TGTGCCAGCAGTTTATTTTCCAGGGTGCGGCGTGAAAAACTGTTTTTT.

The chain employs TRBV9 and TRBJ2-5; a possible D gene is TRBD2 (6 bases). The V end lost 2 bases, the J end lost 0 bases, and 14 bases lay between the germline ends. Germline CDR1 is SGDLS and CDR2 is YYNGEE. This CDR3 contains 16 residues. Written as DNA, the CDR3 is TGTGCCAGCAGCGTCTACCCGGGGGTAGACCAAGAGACCCAGTACTTC. This encodes CASSVYPGVDQETQYF.

This clone appeared a single time. The V and J genes are TRBV9 and TRBJ2-1, with 8 positions matching TRBD2. Looked up from germline, CDR1 is SGDLS and CDR2 is YYNGEE. This CDR3 spans 17 amino acids. Unmatched junction bases numbered 5, after V lost 0 bases and J lost 0 bases. CDR3 bases: TGTGCCAGCAGCGTAGCTGGTACTAGCGGCTCCTACAATGAGCAGTTCTTC. It codes for CASSVAGTSGSYNEQFF.

The V call is TRBV7-9, the J call TRBJ1-4, with TRBD1 matching over 9 bases. V was pared by 1 base and J by 4 bases, with 7 bases of the junction left unmatched. The germline V gene encodes CDR1 SEHNR and CDR2 FQNEAQ (reference sequence). The CDR3 contains 17 residues. Here the CDR3 DNA reads TGTGCCAGCAGCTTAGGGACAGGGGCGACCGATAATGAAAAACTGTTTTTT. Protein sequence: CASSLGTGATDNEKLFF. Filled out from reference TRBV7-9 and TRBJ1-4, the complete variable domain reads DTGVSQNPRHKITKRGQNVTFRCDPISEHNRLYWYRQTLGQGPEFLTYFQNEAQLEKSRLLSDRFSAERPKGSFSTLEIQRTEQGDSAMYLCASSLGTGATDNEKLFFGSGTQLSVL.

This sequence joins TRBV6-5 and TRBJ2-3, with D perhaps matching TRBD1 (5 bases). CDR3 size: 13 residues. V lost 5 bases and J lost 2, with 8 bases in between. CDR1 is MNHEY, CDR2 SVGAGI, per germline. CDR3 nucleotides: TGTGCCAGCAGTAACAGGAACACAGATACGCAGTATTTT. It is translated as CASSNRNTDTQYF.